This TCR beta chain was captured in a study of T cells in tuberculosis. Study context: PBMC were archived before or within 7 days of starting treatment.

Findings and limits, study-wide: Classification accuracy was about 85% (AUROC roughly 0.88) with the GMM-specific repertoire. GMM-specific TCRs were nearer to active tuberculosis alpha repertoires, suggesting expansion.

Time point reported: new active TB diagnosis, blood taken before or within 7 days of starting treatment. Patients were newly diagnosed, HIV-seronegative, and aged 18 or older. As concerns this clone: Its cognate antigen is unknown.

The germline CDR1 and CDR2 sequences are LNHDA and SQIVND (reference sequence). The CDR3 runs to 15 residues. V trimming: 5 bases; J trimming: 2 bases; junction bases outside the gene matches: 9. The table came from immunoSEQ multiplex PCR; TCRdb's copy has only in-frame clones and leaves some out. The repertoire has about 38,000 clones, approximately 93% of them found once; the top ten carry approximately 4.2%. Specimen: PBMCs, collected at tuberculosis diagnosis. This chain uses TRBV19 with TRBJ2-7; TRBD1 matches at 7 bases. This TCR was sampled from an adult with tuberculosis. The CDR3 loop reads CASSLSGTEAYEQYF. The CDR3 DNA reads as TGTGCCAGTAGTCTCTCCGGGACAGAGGCCTACGAGCAGTACTTC.